The entry below describes one T cell receptor (beta chain). Its antigen is unknown. A junction end diverges from the germline sequence, so it may reflect a read error. CD4+ cells yielded CD45RA+ naive and CD45RA-negative memory subsets. Only in-frame clones appear in the TCRdb table, and some are missing; sequencing was by immunoSEQ multiplex PCR. Among a few hundred thousand clones listed, around 97% were seen once. The data were taken from a study of shared clonotypes between healthy human individuals. About the study: Three plates were used per donor for CD4 naive, three for CD4 memory, two for CD8 naive and one for CD8 memory. Study conclusions and caveats: A handful of donors shared approximately 5% of their naive CD4 clonotypes.

CDR1 and CDR2 from the germline V gene are MDHEN and SYDVKM. The CDR3 has 14 amino acids. Sequenced material: naive CD4+ T cells sorted from blood. Subset given: CD45RA+ positively selected. This sequence joins TRBV28 and TRBJ1-2, with 9 bases lining up with TRBD1. The sequence was collected from a woman under 40 in good health. The CDR3 region has the DNA TGTGCCAGCAGCAAAAACCCGGGACAGGGTTTGGAGTCCTTC. This encodes CASSKNPGQGLESF.